The entry that follows covers one T cell receptor (beta chain) sequence. Authors' data handling: How many nucleated cells were present was estimated from reference gene primer amplification. TCRdb's table, derived via immunoSEQ multiplex PCR, lists solely in-frame clones and lacks some. V and J calls and clone size come straight from that table; D and trimming were deduced from the DNA. The sample lists about 78,000 clones; roughly 73% were seen once. This specimen belongs to a study of blood T cell repertoires in COVID-19. Study information: Samples came from the United States, Italy and Spain, spanning acute and convalescent COVID-19. The cDNA or gDNA used as material had been derived from T cells, B-cell-depleted T cells, or PBMCs.

In germline, CDR1 is LGHDT, CDR2 YNNKEL (reference sequence). The CDR3 is 17 amino acids. The V end lost 3 bases, the J end lost 1 base, and 18 bases lay between the germline ends. The sequence was collected from a human donor in a cohort sampled during active COVID-19. Sequencing was done on a sample of peripheral blood. The V and J genes are TRBV3-1 (or the pseudogene TRBV3-2) and TRBJ1-1; D is perhaps TRBD1 (5 bases). CDR3 sequence: CASSHTLKGYRNTEAFF. The CDR3 DNA sequence: TGTGCCAGCAGCCACACCTTAAAGGGGTACCGGAACACTGAAGCTTTCTTT.